This T cell receptor beta chain was found in a study of spatial heterogeneity in lung cancer. Time point indicated: blood at routine non-recurrence follow-up after resection. Points from the study as a whole: TCRs found ubiquitously expanded in tumor appeared in blood more at resection than at follow-up.

For this clonotype: What it binds is unknown.

Looked up from germline, CDR1 is ENHRY and CDR2 is SYGVKD. This CDR3 is 13 amino acids long. The V end lost 2 bases, the J end lost 8 bases, and 10 bases lay between the germline ends. Each CDR3 protein is one row after TCRdb ran MiXCR on the 5' RACE reads. The table includes tens of thousands of distinct CDR3 sequences, just under 20% detected once. This sample comprised PBMCs, obtained at follow-up. The chain has TRBV10-3 and TRBJ2-1, with a weak D call TRBD1 (5 bases). This receptor was obtained from a male donor with early-stage non-small cell lung cancer. CDR3 bases: TGTGCCATCAGTGAGCCGTTAGGGGATGAGCAGTTCTTC. It codes for CAISEPLGDEQFF.